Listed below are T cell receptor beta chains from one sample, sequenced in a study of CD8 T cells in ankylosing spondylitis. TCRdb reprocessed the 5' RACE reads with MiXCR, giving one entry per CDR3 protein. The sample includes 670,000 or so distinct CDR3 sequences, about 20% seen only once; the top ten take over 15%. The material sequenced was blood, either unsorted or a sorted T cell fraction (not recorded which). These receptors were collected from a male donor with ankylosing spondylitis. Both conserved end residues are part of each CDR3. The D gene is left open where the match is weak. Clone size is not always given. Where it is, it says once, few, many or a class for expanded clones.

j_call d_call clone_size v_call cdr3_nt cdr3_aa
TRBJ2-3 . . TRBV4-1 TGCGCCAGCAGCCAGGGGGGGGGGCCCACAGATACGCAGTATTTT CASSQGGGPTDTQYF
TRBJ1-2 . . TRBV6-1 TGTGCCAGCAGAAAGATGAAAAGGAGCGGCTACACCTTC CASRKMKRSGYTF
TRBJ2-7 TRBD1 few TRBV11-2 TGTGCCAGCAGCGCCGACAGGGCGAGTTCTGGCTCCTACGAGCAGTACTTC CASSADRASSGSYEQYF
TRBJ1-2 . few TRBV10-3 TGTGCCATCAGTGAGCCGGGTGGGGCGGACTATGGCTACACCTTC CAISEPGGADYGYTF
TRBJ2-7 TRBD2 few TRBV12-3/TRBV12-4 TGTGCCAGCAGGGTACTAGCGGGAGGGCCTACTGGCGAGCAGTACTTC CASRVLAGGPTGEQYF
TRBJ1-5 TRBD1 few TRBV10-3 TGTGCCATCAGCGAGAAGACAGGGGACAATCAGCCCCAGCATTTT CAISEKTGDNQPQHF
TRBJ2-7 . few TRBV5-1 TGCGCCAGCAGCTCGGGACGGGGATTGAACGAGCAGTACTTC CASSSGRGLNEQYF
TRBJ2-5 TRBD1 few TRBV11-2 TGTGCCAGCAGCTTAGGTGGCAGGGGGAAAGAGACCCAGTACTTC CASSLGGRGKETQYF
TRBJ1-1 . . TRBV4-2 TGTGCCAGCAGCCAAGATTCGCAGGGGAACACTGAAGCTTTCTTT CASSQDSQGNTEAFF
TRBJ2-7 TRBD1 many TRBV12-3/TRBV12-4 TGTGCCAGCAGTTGGGACAGGGCCTACGAGCAGTACTTC CASSWDRAYEQYF
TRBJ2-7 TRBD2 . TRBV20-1 TGCAGTGCTCCCACCCTGACTAGCGGGAACCAGTACTTC CSAPTLTSGNQYF
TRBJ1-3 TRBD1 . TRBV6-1 TGTGCCAGCAGCGCCGGGACAGGGGCTGGAAACACCATATATTTT CASSAGTGAGNTIYF
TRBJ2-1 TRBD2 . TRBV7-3 TGTGCCAGCAGCATACTAGCGGGACCAAGGGATGAGCAGTTCTTC CASSILAGPRDEQFF
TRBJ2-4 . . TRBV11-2 TGTGACAGCACCTCATACTTAGCCAAAAACATTCAGTACTTC CDSTSYLAKNIQYF
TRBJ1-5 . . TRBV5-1 TGCGCCAGCAGCTTAGGGGGGGAGATCAGCCCCCAGCATTTT CASSLGGEISPQHF
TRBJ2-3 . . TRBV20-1 TGCAGTGCTAGCGACATAGCTGCAGATACGCAGTATTTT CSASDIAADTQYF
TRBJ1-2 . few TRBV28 TGTGCCAGCAGTTCCCCCTTCTTGGGGGGCTACACCTTC CASSSPFLGGYTF
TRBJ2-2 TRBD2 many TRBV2 TGTGCCAGCAGGAGACTAGCGGGAGACACCGGGGAGCTGTTTTTT CASRRLAGDTGELFF
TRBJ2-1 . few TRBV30 TGTGCCTGGAGTGTAACGGGGAGCTCCTACAATGAGCAGTTCTTC CAWSVTGSSYNEQFF
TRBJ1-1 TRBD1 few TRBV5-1 TGCGCCAGCAGCTTGTGGGGATTGGACAAGACAGGGGGCATCATCCAAAACACTGAAGCTTTCTTT CASSLWGLDKTGGIIQNTEAFF
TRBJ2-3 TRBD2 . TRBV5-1 TGCGCCAGCAGCTTGGGGACTAGCGGGGGTCCTAGCACAGATACGCAGTATTTT CASSLGTSGGPSTDTQYF
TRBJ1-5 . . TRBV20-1 TGCAGTGCTACCCGACAGCCAAATCAGCCCCAGCATTTT CSATRQPNQPQHF
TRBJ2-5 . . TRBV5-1 TGCGCCAGCTACCGGGTGGGGGAGACCCAGTACTTC CASYRVGETQYF
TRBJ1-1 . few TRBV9 TGTGCCAGCAGCGTAGATGGGGGGAACACTGAAGCTTTCTTT CASSVDGGNTEAFF
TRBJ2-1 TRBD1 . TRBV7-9 TGTGCCAGCAGCTTAGACAGGGGGTACTACAATGAGCAGTTCTTC CASSLDRGYYNEQFF
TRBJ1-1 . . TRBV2 TGTGCCAGCACCCGAAAAGGGCCGGACACAGTCCCTTTCTTT CASTRKGPDTVPFF
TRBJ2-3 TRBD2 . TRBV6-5 TGTGCCAGCAGTTACGACAGCGGGAGGGCGGGCACAGATACGCAGTATTTT CASSYDSGRAGTDTQYF
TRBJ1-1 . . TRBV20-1 TGCAGTGCTAGCGGCGCCAGGTTGGACACTGAAGCTTTCTTT CSASGARLDTEAFF
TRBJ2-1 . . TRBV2 TGTGCCAGCAGTGAATACAGATTGGGAGTATACAATGAGCAGTTCTTC CASSEYRLGVYNEQFF
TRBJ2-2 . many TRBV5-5 TGTGCCAGCAGCTTGACACGCGGGGAGCTGTTTTTT CASSLTRGELFF
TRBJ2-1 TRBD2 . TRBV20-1 TGCAGTGCTAGTTTCGGTAGCGGGTACAATGAGCAGTTCTTC CSASFGSGYNEQFF
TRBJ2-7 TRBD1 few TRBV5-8 TGTGCCAGCAGCTTAAACCGAGGACAGGGGAGAGGCGAGCAGTACTTC CASSLNRGQGRGEQYF
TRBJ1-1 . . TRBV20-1 TGCAGTGCTAGAGTTCCCCAAGGGGGAAACACTGAAGCTTTCTTT CSARVPQGGNTEAFF
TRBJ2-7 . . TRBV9 TGTGCCAGCAGCACGACACGGTTGGCTACGGAGCAGTACTTC CASSTTRLATEQYF
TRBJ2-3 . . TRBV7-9 TGTGCCAGCAGCTACAGCACGGGTTCCTTAGAGGATACGCAGTATTTT CASSYSTGSLEDTQYF
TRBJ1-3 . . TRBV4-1 TGCGCCAGCAGCGGAACAGGTTTCTCTGGAAACACCATATATTTT CASSGTGFSGNTIYF
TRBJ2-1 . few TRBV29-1 TGCAGCGTTGGGGGAGGGGGCTCCTACAATGAGCAGTTCTTC CSVGGGGSYNEQFF